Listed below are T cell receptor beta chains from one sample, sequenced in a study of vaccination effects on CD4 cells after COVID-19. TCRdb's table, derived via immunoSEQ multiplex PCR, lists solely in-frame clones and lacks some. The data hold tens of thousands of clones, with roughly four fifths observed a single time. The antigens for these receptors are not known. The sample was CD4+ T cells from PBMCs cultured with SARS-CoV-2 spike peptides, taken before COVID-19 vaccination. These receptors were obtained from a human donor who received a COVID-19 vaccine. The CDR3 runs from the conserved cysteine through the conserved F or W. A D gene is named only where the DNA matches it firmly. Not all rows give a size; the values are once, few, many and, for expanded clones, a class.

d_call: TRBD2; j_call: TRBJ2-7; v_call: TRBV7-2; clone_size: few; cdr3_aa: CASSSSGYEQYF; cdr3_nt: TGTGCCAGCAGCTCTAGCGGCTACGAGCAGTACTTC
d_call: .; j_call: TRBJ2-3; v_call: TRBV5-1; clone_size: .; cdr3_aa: CASSYVLGDTQYF; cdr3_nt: TGCGCCAGCAGCTACGTCCTAGGAGATACGCAGTATTTT
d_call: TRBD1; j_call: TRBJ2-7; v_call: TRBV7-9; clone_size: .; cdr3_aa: CASNTGQGWYEQYF; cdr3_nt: TGTGCCAGCAACACCGGACAGGGGTGGTACGAGCAGTACTTC
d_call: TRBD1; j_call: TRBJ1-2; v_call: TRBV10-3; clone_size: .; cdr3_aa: CAISETGGSDGYTF; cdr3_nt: TGTGCCATCAGTGAGACAGGGGGCTCGGATGGCTACACCTTC
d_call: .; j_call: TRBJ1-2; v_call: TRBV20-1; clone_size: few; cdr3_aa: CSATGTKGYTF; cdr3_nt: TGCAGTGCCACCGGGACAAAGGGCTACACCTTC
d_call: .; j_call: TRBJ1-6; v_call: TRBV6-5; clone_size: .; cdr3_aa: CASSLQGVLFPLHF; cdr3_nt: TGTGCCAGCAGCTTACAGGGCGTTCTGTTTCCCCTCCACTTT
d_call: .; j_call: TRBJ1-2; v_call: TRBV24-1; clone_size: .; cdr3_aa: CATSGSGFDYGYTF; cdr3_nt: TGTGCCACCAGTGGGTCGGGGTTTGACTATGGCTACACCTTC
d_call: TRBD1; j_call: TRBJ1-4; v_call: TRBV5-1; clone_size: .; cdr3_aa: CASSSGQQNEKLFF; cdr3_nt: TGCGCCAGCAGCTCGGGACAGCAGAATGAAAAACTGTTTTTT
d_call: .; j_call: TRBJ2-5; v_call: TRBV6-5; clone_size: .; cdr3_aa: CASTSWWKTQYF; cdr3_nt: TGTGCCAGCACTAGCTGGTGGAAGACCCAGTACTTC
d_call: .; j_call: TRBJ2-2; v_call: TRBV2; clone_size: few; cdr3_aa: CASSEGFNTGELFF; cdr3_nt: TGTGCCAGCAGTGAAGGTTTTAACACCGGGGAGCTGTTTTTT
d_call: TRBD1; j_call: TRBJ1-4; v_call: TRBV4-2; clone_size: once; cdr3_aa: CASSQVSTGASGKLFF; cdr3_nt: TGTGCCAGCAGCCAAGTATCCACAGGGGCTAGCGGAAAACTGTTTTTT
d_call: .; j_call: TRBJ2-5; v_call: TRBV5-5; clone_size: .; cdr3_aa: CASSEQDQETQYF; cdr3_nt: TGTGCCAGCAGCGAACAGGACCAAGAGACCCAGTACTTC
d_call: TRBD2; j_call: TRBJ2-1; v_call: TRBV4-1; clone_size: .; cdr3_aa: CASSQDRLAGGPKRFF; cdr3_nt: TGCGCCAGCAGCCAAGACCGACTAGCGGGAGGGCCTAAAAGGTTCTTC
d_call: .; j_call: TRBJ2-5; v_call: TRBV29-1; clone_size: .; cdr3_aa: CSVGGYQETQYF; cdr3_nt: TGCAGCGTGGGGGGCTACCAAGAGACCCAGTACTTC
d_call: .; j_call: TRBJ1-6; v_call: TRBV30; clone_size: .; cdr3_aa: CAWTGPGGNSPLHF; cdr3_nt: TGTGCCTGGACTGGCCCGGGAGGTAATTCACCCCTCCACTTT
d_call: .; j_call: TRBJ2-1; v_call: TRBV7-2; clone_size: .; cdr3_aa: CASSQGRSGYEQFF; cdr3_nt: TGTGCCAGCAGCCAAGGGAGAAGCGGCTATGAGCAGTTCTTC
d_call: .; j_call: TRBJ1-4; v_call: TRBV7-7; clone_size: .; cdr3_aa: CASSAAGRVNEKLFF; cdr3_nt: TGTGCCAGCAGCGCGGCGGGGCGCGTTAATGAAAAACTGTTTTTT
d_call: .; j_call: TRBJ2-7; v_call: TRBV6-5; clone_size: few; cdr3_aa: CASSRGPGEQYF; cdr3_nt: TGTGCCAGCAGTCGGGGGCCAGGGGAGCAGTACTTC
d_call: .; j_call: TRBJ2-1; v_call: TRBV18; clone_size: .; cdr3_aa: CASSPTSESYNEQFF; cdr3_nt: TGTGCCAGCTCCCCTACGAGCGAGTCCTACAATGAGCAGTTCTTC
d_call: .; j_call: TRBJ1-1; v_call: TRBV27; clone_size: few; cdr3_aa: CASRRDLNGDTEAFF; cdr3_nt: TGTGCCAGCAGGAGAGACTTGAATGGAGACACTGAAGCTTTCTTT
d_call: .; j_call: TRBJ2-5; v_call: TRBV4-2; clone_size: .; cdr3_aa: CASSQPGHLKTQYF; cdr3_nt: TGTGCCAGCAGCCAACCGGGACATCTGAAGACCCAGTACTTC
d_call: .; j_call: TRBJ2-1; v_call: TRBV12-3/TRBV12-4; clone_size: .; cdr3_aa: CASTVGNEQFF; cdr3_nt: TGTGCCAGCACTGTAGGCAATGAGCAGTTCTTC
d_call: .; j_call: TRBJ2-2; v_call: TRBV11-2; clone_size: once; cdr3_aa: CASSGRGNTGELFF; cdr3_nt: TGTGCCAGCAGCGGCAGAGGGAACACCGGGGAGCTGTTTTTT
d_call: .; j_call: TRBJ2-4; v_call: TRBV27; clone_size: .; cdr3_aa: CASSLSGGVNIQYF; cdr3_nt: TGTGCCAGCAGTTTATCGGGAGGAGTAAACATTCAGTACTTC
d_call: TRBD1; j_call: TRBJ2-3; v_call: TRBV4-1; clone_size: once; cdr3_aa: CASSQGTGVDTQYF; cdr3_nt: TGCGCCAGCAGCCAAGGGACAGGGGTAGATACGCAGTATTTT
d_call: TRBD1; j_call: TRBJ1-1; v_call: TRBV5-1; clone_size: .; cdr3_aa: CASSGTGRNTEAFF; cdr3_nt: TGCGCCAGCAGCGGGACAGGGAGGAACACTGAAGCTTTCTTT
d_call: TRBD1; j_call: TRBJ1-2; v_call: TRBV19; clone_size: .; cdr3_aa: CASMVSGTGGLGNYGYTF; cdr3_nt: TGTGCCAGTATGGTTTCTGGGACAGGGGGTCTCGGAAACTATGGCTACACCTTC
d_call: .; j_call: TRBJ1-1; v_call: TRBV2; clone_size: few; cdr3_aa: CASSVRGGTEAFF; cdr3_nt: TGTGCCAGCAGTGTAAGGGGAGGCACTGAAGCTTTCTTT
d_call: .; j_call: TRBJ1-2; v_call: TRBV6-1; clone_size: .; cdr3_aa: CASSEGGWEFSYGYTF; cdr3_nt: TGTGCCAGCAGTGAAGGAGGTTGGGAGTTCTCCTATGGCTACACCTTC
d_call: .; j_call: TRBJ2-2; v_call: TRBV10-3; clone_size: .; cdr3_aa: CAISESTDPTGELFF; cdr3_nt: TGTGCCATCAGTGAGTCTACGGATCCCACCGGGGAGCTGTTTTTT
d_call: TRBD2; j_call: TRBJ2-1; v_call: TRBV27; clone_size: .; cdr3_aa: CASSFAGGLYNEQFF; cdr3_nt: TGTGCCAGCAGTTTTGCGGGGGGCTTATACAATGAGCAGTTCTTC
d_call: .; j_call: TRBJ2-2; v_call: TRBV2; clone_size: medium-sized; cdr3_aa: CASSDLRGTYTGELFF; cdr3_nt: TGTGCCAGCAGTGATCTCCGTGGCACCTACACCGGGGAGCTGTTTTTT
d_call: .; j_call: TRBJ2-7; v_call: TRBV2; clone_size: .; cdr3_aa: CASHNAGIAYEQYF; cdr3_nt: TGTGCCAGCCACAACGCGGGTATAGCCTACGAGCAGTACTTC
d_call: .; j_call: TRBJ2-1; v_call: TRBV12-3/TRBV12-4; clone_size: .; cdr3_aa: CASTHGLVAQFF; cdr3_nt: TGTGCCAGCACCCACGGCCTCGTTGCGCAGTTCTTC
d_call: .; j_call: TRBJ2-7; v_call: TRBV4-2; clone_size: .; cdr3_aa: CASSQDGPREQYF; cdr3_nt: TGTGCCAGCAGCCAAGATGGTCCGCGAGAGCAGTACTTC
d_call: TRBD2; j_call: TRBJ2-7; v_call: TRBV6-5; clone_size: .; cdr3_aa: CASSYVSGGRYEQYF; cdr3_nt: TGTGCCAGCAGTTACGTTAGCGGGGGGAGATACGAGCAGTACTTC
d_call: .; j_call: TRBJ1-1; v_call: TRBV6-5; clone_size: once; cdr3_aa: CASSYTSGGSRTEAFF; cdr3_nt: TGTGCCAGCAGTTACACAAGCGGGGGGAGTCGGACTGAAGCTTTCTTT
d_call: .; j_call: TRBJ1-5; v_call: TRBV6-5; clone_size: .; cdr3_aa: CASSSGGGRSQHF; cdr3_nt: TGTGCCAGCAGCTCGGGGGGGGGCCGGTCCCAGCATTTT
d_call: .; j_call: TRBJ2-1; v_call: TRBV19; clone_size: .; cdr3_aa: CASSYLSGYDEQFF; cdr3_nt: TGTGCCAGTAGCTATCTGTCCGGGTACGATGAGCAGTTCTTC
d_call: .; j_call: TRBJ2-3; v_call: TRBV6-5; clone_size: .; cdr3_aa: CASSSGDADTQYF; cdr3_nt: TGTGCCAGCAGTTCCGGGGATGCAGATACGCAGTATTTT
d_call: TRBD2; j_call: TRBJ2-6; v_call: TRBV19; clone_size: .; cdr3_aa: CASRGLAGSSGANVLTF; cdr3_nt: TGTGCCAGTAGAGGACTAGCGGGGAGCTCTGGGGCCAACGTCCTGACTTTC
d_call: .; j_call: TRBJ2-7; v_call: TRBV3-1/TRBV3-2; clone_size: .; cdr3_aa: CASSHVRGGLYEQYF; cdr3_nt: TGTGCCAGCAGCCATGTAAGGGGGGGGCTCTACGAGCAGTACTTC
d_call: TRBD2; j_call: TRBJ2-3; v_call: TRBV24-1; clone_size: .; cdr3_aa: CATSDRTSGGAVTDTQYF; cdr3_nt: TGTGCCACCAGTGACCGCACTAGCGGGGGGGCCGTCACAGATACGCAGTATTTT
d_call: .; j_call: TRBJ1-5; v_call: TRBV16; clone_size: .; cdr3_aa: CASSQSMTGRNQPQHF; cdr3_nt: TGTGCCAGCAGCCAAAGTATGACGGGGAGGAATCAGCCCCAGCATTTT
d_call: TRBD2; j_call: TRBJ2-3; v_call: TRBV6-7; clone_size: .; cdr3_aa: CASSYLSGRITDTQYF; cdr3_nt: TGTGCCAGCAGTTACCTTAGCGGGCGGATCACAGATACGCAGTATTTT
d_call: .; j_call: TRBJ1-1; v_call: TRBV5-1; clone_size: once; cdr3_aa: CASSTGTLGTEAFF; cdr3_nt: TGCGCCAGCAGCACCGGGACCTTGGGCACTGAAGCTTTCTTT
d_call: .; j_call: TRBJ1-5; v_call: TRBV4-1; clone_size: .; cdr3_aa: CASSRQVFSNQPQHF; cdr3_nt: TGCGCCAGCAGCCGACAGGTCTTTAGCAATCAGCCCCAGCATTTT
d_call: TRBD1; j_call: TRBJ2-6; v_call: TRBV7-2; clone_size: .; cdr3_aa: CASSFYRGSGANVLTF; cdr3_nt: TGTGCCAGCAGCTTTTACAGGGGCTCTGGGGCCAACGTCCTGACTTTC
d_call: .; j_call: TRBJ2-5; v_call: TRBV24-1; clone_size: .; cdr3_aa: CATSDLGGTQYF; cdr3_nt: TGTGCCACCAGTGATTTGGGGGGAACCCAGTACTTC
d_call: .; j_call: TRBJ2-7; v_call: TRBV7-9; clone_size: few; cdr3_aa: CASSLGFDRKDEQYF; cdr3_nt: TGTGCCAGCAGCTTAGGGTTTGACAGAAAGGACGAGCAGTACTTC
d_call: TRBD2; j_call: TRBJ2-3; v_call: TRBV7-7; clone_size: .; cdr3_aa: CASSPLAGDTDTQYF; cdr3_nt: TGTGCCAGCAGCCCCCTGGCGGGGGACACAGATACGCAGTATTTT
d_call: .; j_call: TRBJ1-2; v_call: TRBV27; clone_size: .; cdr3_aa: CASSFTVGYGYTF; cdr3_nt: TGTGCCAGCAGTTTCACAGTTGGCTATGGCTACACCTTC
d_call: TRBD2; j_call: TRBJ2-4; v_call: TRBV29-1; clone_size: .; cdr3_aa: CSVVLGGSAKNIQYF; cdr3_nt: TGCAGCGTTGTGTTGGGCGGGAGTGCCAAAAACATTCAGTACTTC
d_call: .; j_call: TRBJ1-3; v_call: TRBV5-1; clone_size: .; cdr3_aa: CASSLAGTSHGNTIYF; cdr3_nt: TGCGCCAGCAGCTTGGCCGGGACAAGTCATGGAAACACCATATATTTT
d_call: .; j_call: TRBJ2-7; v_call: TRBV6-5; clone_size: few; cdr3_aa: CASSYQGVSYEQYF; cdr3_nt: TGTGCCAGCAGTTACCAGGGTGTGTCCTACGAGCAGTACTTC
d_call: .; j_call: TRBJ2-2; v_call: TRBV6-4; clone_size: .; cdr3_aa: CASSDGSDTGELFF; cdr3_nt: TGTGCCAGCAGTGACGGGAGTGACACCGGGGAGCTGTTTTTT
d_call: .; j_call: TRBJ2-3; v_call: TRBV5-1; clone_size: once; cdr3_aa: CASSETVPADTQYF; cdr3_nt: TGCGCCAGCAGCGAAACAGTCCCCGCAGATACGCAGTATTTT
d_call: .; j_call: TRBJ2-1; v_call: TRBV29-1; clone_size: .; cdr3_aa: CSVEGVAGSEQFF; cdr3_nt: TGCAGCGTTGAAGGAGTGGCGGGCAGTGAGCAGTTCTTC
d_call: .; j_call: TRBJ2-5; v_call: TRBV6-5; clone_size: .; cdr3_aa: CASSFTGYQETQYF; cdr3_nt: TGTGCCAGCAGTTTTACGGGATACCAAGAGACCCAGTACTTC
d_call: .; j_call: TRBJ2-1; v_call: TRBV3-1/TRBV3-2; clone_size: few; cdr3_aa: CASSRRLTGWDNEQFF; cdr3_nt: TGTGCCAGCAGCCGCAGATTGACAGGCTGGGACAATGAGCAGTTCTTC